The T cell receptor (beta chain) described here comes from a study of cytomegalovirus exposure and HLA in healthy donors. Study-wide background: It was reported in a later analysis that the same platform had been used for the 100 to 150 validation repertoires as for the approximately 700 first-cohort repertoires. Study-wide results and limits: The study labeled 150 to 200 TCR beta chains cytomegalovirus-associated. Most TCR sequences showed up rarely, but some public TCRs showed up in many donors.

CDR3 length: 19 residues. Germline assignment: CDR1 SGHKS and CDR2 YYEKEE (reference sequence). Trimming removed 4 bases at V and 0 bases at J, with 25 bases between. The assay was immunoSEQ multiplex PCR, and TCRdb's table has in-frame clones only and misses some. This table has some 260,000 clones, around 91% appearing once. On this clone itself: Its cognate antigen is unknown.

Separate from the approximately 700-subject first cohort was the approximately 110-subject validation cohort, to which the donors belonged. This clonotype was obtained from a woman younger than 45 in good health and CMV-seronegative. This chain connects TRBV5-5 to TRBJ1-1; D may be TRBD1 (5 bases). The material sequenced was PBMCs. The CDR3 loop reads CASSPSTSLGGNVNTEAFF. The CDR3 nucleotides read TGTGCCAGCAGCCCTTCAACCTCCCTCGGGGGAAACGTGAACACTGAAGCTTTCTTT.